These 10 T cell receptor beta chains were all obtained from the same sample, sequenced in a study of cytomegalovirus exposure and HLA in healthy donors. The PCR was carried out with 60 Vbeta primers and 13 Jbeta primers. Profiled with immunoSEQ multiplex PCR; TCRdb holds only in-frame clones, not every one. This table has 100,000 to 150,000 clones, roughly 78% appearing once. Sequencing used PBMCs. The receptors derive from a man in his thirties or forties in good health and CMV-seropositive.

The chain combines TRBV19 with TRBJ2-7; tentative D call: TRBD2 (5 bases). Trimming took off 5 bases at V and 2 bases at J, with 13 bases between the two ends. Germline-derived CDR1 and CDR2 are LNHDA and SQIVND (reference sequence). This CDR3 spans 14 amino acids. DNA for the CDR3: TGTGCCAGTAGTTTTAGCGCAAGTACCTACGAGCAGTACTTC. Translating gives CASSFSASTYEQYF.

A single count supports this clone. The chain is built from TRBV10-3 and TRBJ2-3; the match to TRBD1 covers 8 bases. J gave up 3 bases and V 6 bases, and 8 bases lay outside the gene matches. Germline V lookup: CDR1 ENHRY, CDR2 SYGVKD. The CDR3 is 15 amino acids. Here the CDR3 reads CAISPGQGSTDTQYF. The CDR3 bases are TGTGCCATCAGCCCTGGACAGGGAAGTACAGATACGCAGTATTTT.

The gene calls are TRBV15 and TRBJ2-2; tentative D call: TRBD1 (5 bases). V gave up 4 bases and J gave up 5 bases, with 20 bases separating them. CDR1 and CDR2 from the germline V gene are LNHNV and YYDKDF (reference sequence). CDR3 length equals 17 residues. The CDR3, as DNA: TGTGCCACCAGCAATCCCCTGCGAGTTAGGGGAACCGGGGAGCTGTTTTTT. Its translation: CATSNPLRVRGTGELFF.

The rearrangement uses TRBV18 and TRBJ2-3; TRBD1 might be the D (5 bases). V lost 5 bases to trimming and J lost 2 bases, with 8 bases between them. Germline CDR1 is KGHSH and CDR2 is LQKENI. The CDR3 length is 13 residues. The CDR3 is CASSVQDTDTQYF. In DNA, the CDR3 is TGTGCCAGCTCAGTACAGGACACAGATACGCAGTATTTT.

J is TRBJ2-7 and V is TRBV7-9; 7 nucleotides agree with TRBD1. The CDR3 is made up of 13 amino acids. Losses at the gene ends were 1 base for V and 6 bases for J; bases not matched to a gene: 3. CDR1 is SEHNR and CDR2 is FQNEAQ in the germline V gene (reference sequence). For the CDR3, the DNA is TGTGCCAGCAGCTTAGTGACAGGGACCGAGCAGTACTTC. Translation: CASSLVTGTEQYF.

V gene TRBV20-1 combines with J gene TRBJ2-1; D remains unclear. Germline V lookup: CDR1 DFQATT, CDR2 SNEGSKA (reference sequence). The CDR3 has 11 amino acids. V shed 3 bases and J shed 5 bases, with 5 bases lying between them. The chain's CDR3 is CSARGDNEQFF. CDR3 DNA sequence: TGCAGTGCTAGGGGCGACAATGAGCAGTTCTTC.

About this clone: The junction shows a germline mismatch at one end, possibly a read error. This chain joins TRBV7-3 and TRBJ2-1; no reliable D call. The CDR3 has 14 amino acids. CDR1 and CDR2 from the germline V gene are SGHTA and FQGTGA. Here the CDR3 reads CASSLTPSDNEQFF. The CDR3 DNA reads TGTGCCAGCAGCTTAACCCCCTCCGACAATGAGCAGTTCTTC. The variable domain in full, with the rest retrieved from reference TRBV7-3 and TRBJ2-1, is GAGVSQTPSNKVTEKGKYVELRCDPISGHTALYWYRQSLGQGPEFLIYFQGTGAADDSGLPNDRFFAVRPEGSVSTLKIQRTERGDSAVYLCASSLTPSDNEQFFGPGTRLTVL.

V gene TRBV11-2 combines with J gene TRBJ2-1, with D possibly being TRBD2 (5 bases). Trimming took off 5 bases at V and 7 bases at J, with 15 bases between the two ends. Germline lookup yields CDR1 SGHAT and CDR2 FQNNGV. The CDR3 runs to 14 residues. CDR3 bases: TGTGCCAGCAGCCCCCCTTGGGAGAAGAATGAGCAGTTCTTC. Translating it yields CASSPPWEKNEQFF.

V is TRBV28 and J is TRBJ2-1; the D gene is possibly TRBD1 (8 bases). Germline V CDR1 and CDR2: MDHEN, SYDVKM. Between the trimmed V and J ends, which lost 1 base and 4 bases, there was a span of 17 bases. The CDR3 spans 17 residues. CDR3 sequence: CASSLLGAGQAYNEQFF. The CDR3 DNA sequence: TGTGCCAGCAGTTTATTAGGAGCGGGACAGGCGTACAATGAGCAGTTCTTC.

The chain recombines TRBV5-1 with TRBJ1-4; TRBD1 is a possible D gene (6 bases). The germline V gene has CDR1 SGHRS and CDR2 YFSETQ. V lost 1 base, J lost 8 bases, and 12 bases lay in between. This CDR3 has 14 amino acids. CDR3: CASSLTGSVEKLFF. CDR3 DNA sequence: TGCGCCAGCAGCTTGACAGGGTCCGTCGAAAAACTGTTTTTT. The full variable domain, completed using reference TRBV5-1 and TRBJ1-4, is KAGVTQTPRYLIKTRGQQVTLSCSPISGHRSVSWYQQTPGQGLQFLFEYFSETQRNKGNFPGRFSGRQFSNSRSEMNVSTLELGDSALYLCASSLTGSVEKLFFGSGTQLSVL.